Listed below are T cell receptor beta chains from one sample, sequenced in a study of control samples from healthy donors and cancer patients. Only in-frame clones appear in the TCRdb table, and some are missing; sequencing was by immunoSEQ multiplex PCR. The sample has 150,000 to 180,000 clones, approximately 96% seen once. Sequencing was done on a sample of blood. The source is a middle-aged man in good health. The CDR3 runs from the conserved cysteine through the conserved F or W. The D gene is left open where the match is weak.

>TRBJ1-2|.|TRBV19
CASSPESRLSNYGYTF
>TRBJ1-1|.|TRBV12-3/TRBV12-4
CASSFSRNTEAFF
>TRBJ2-7|TRBD1|TRBV9
CASSVAGGPGYEQYF
>TRBJ1-2|.|TRBV4-1
CASSHVGGAELYGYTF
>TRBJ2-6|.|TRBV7-8
CASSLATASSGANVLTF
>TRBJ2-5|.|TRBV24-1
CATSDPSQGETQYF
>TRBJ1-2|.|TRBV27
CASSPQVGGNYGYTF
>TRBJ1-5|.|TRBV2
CASSARGNQPQHF
>TRBJ2-3|TRBD2|TRBV3-1/TRBV3-2
CASSHSLAGGADTQYF
>TRBJ2-3|TRBD2|TRBV4-3
CASSQEGGSGGTDTQYF
>TRBJ2-2|.|TRBV11-2
CASSLEPPQVGELFF
>TRBJ2-5|TRBD2|TRBV29-1
CSVEDPPGGGETQYF
>TRBJ1-5|TRBD1|TRBV2
CASSDYRGPNQPQHF
>TRBJ1-5|.|TRBV10-3
CAISLDSNQPQHF